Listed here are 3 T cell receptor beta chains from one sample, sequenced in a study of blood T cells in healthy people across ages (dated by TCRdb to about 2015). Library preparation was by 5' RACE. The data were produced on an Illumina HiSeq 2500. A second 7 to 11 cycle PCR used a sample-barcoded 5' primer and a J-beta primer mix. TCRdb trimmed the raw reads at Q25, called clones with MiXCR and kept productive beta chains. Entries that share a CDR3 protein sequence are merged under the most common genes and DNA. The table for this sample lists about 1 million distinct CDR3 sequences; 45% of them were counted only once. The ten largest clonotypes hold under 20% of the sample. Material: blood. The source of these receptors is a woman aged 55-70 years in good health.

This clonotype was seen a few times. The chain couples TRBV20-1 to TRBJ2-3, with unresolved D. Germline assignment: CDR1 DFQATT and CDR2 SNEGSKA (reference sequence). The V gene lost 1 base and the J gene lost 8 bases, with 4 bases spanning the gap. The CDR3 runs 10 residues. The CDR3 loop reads CSARASTQYF. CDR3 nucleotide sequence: TGCAGTGCTAGAGCGTCTACGCAGTATTTT.

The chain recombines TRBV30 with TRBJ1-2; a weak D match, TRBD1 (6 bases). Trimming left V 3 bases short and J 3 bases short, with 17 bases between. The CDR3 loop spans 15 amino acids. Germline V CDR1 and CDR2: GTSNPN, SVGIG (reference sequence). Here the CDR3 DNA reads TGTGCCTGGAGCCGCCCTTGGGGGCTCCACTATGGCTACACCTTC. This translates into CAWSRPWGLHYGYTF. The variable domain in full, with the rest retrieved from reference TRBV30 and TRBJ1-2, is SQTIHQWPATLVQPVGSPLSLECTVEGTSNPNLYWYRQAAGRGLQLLFYSVGIGQISSEVPQNLSASRPQDRQFILSSKKLLLSDSGFYLCAWSRPWGLHYGYTFGSGTRLTVV.

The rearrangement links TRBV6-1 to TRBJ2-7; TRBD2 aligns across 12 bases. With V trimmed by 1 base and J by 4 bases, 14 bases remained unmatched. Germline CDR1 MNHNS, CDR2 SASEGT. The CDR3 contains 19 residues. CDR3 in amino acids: CASSEVGAVRTSGKYEQYF. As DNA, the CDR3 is TGTGCCAGCAGTGAAGTGGGCGCGGTCCGGACTAGCGGGAAATACGAGCAGTACTTC.